This T cell receptor beta chain emerged from a study of T-cell reconstitution after alpha-beta-depleted transplantation in children. During its preparation, the TCRbeta library received unique molecular identifiers. TCRdb processed the PCR reads anew with MiXCR; each CDR3 protein has one entry. The sample has about 980,000 distinct CDR3 sequences; around 30% are singletons. This clonotype was counted many times. The V gene lost 0 bases and the J gene lost 6 bases, with 7 bases spanning the gap. The CDR3 length is 13 residues. Germline lookup yields CDR1 SGHRS and CDR2 YFSETQ. The sample consisted of PBMCs, mostly from graft donor cells, taken 360 days after TCRalphabeta/CD19-depleted stem cell transplant. This rearrangement joins TRBV5-1 to TRBJ2-1; the D is unclear. The TCR sequence derives from a boy under three years old who had a stem cell transplant for SCID, so the T cells may come from the graft donor. The CDR3 here is CASSLVPSNEQFF. In DNA form, the CDR3 reads TGCGCCAGCAGCTTGGTCCCCTCCAATGAGCAGTTCTTC.